Below, one T cell receptor (beta chain) is given with its context. Its antigen is not identified. The study reverse transcribed the entire isolated RNA, so it sequenced expressed TCRB transcripts. Assay used: immunoSEQ multiplex PCR; TCRdb lists only in-frame clones, some missing. The sample lists hundreds of thousands of clones; approximately 30% were seen once. These data come from a study of beta chain features in type 1 diabetes. The study, taken as a whole, reports: Any PCR bias toward short templates would affect both groups alike.

CD4+ naive, central memory, regulatory and stem cell-like memory subsets were isolated by sorting on CD45RO/CCR7/CD25/CD127/CD95/CD27. Input material: naive CD4+ T cells from blood. This TCR derives from a young man in good health.

In DNA, the CDR3 is TGTGCCAGCAGCCAGCGACAGGGTAGGGTGTACGAGCAGTACTTC. This translates into CASSQRQGRVYEQYF. The V and J genes are TRBV7-2 and TRBJ2-7; 7 bases map to TRBD1. After removal of 5 bases from V and 4 bases from J, the junction contained 11 bases not matched to a gene. The CDR3 is 15 amino acids. Germline V lookup: CDR1 SGHTA, CDR2 FQGNSA.